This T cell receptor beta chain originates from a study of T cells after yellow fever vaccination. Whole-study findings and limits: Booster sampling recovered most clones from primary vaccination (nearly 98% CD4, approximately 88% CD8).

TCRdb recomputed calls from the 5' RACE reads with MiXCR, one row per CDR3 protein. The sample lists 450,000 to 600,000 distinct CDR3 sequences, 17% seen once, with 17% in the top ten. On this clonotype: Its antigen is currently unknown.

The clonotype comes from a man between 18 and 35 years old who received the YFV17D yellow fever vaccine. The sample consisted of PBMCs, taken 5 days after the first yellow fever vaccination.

CDR3 sequence (DNA): TGTGCCAGCAGTTACTCCGGGTTGGATTCACCCCTCCACTTT. Protein product: CASSYSGLDSPLHF. This chain links TRBV6-5 with TRBJ1-6; no firm D call. Looked up from germline, CDR1 is MNHEY and CDR2 is SVGAGI. Trimming pared 0 bases from V and 8 bases from J, leaving 8 bases between. This CDR3 has 14 residues.